This T cell receptor beta chain was found in a study of beta chain features in type 1 diabetes. Whole-study results and caveats: Compared with healthy donors, patients appeared to share more similar naive, central memory and regulatory TCRB repertoires.

TCRB transcripts that were expressed got sequenced, as all of the isolated RNA had been reverse transcribed. Sequenced by immunoSEQ multiplex PCR; TCRdb stores in-frame clones only, minus some. The data hold about 140,000 clones, with less than 9% observed a single time. Per donor, one heparinised blood draw averaged roughly 120 mL. In regard to this clone: The antigen remains undetermined.

Material for sequencing was central memory CD4+ T cells from blood. The receptor was derived from a woman aged 25-40 years in good health.

The CDR3 coding sequence is TGCGCCAGCAGCCCCTCGGGACACAGCACAGATACGCAGTATTTT. This gives the protein CASSPSGHSTDTQYF. V usage is TRBV4-1 and J usage is TRBJ2-3, with D tentatively TRBD1 (6 bases). CDR1 is MGHRA, CDR2 YSYEKL, per germline. The length of the CDR3 is 15 residues. Trimming took 4 bases from V and 0 from J, leaving 11 bases between them.